This T cell receptor beta chain was obtained from a study of T-cell reconstitution after alpha-beta-depleted transplantation in children. Researchers prepared the TCRbeta library using unique molecular identifiers, the study reports. TCRdb re-analysed the PCR reads in MiXCR, keeping a single row per CDR3 protein. The sample consists of about 400,000 distinct CDR3 sequences, 13% of them appearing once. This CDR3 is 17 amino acids long. Trimming removed 4 bases from V and 2 bases from J, with 19 bases in between. Germline V lookup: CDR1 SGHKS, CDR2 YYEKEE (reference sequence). This sequence joins TRBV5-5 and TRBJ2-1; D is perhaps TRBD2 (7 bases). The material sequenced was PBMCs, taken from the stem cell graft. This receptor was identified in a human donor who donated a stem cell graft to a child with Fanconi anemia. CDR3 DNA: TGTGCCAGCAGCGGGGGGGCGGGGGCACACACCTACAATGAGCAGTTCTTC. Translated, it gives CASSGGAGAHTYNEQFF.